This record concerns one T cell receptor (beta chain) sequence. TCRdb's copy holds only in-frame clones and misses some; the assay was immunoSEQ multiplex PCR. The sample holds about 220,000 clones, 84% seen once. V shed 2 bases and J 4 bases; nucleotides not matched to a gene: 5. The CDR3 has 15 residues. CDR1 and CDR2 from the germline V gene are SGDLS and YYNGEE. Study members were between roughly 18 and 100 years old and lived in 24 US regions. Membership in each cohort depended on participant-reported clinical history. This sample is part of a study of blood T cell repertoires in COVID-19. Study at large: T cells, B-cell-depleted T cells, or PBMCs supplied cDNA or gDNA.

The source of this sequence is a woman aged 40 to 55 who had recovered from COVID-19. Sequenced sample: PBMCs or T cells enriched from blood (not recorded which). The V gene is TRBV9, the J gene TRBJ2-7, with 11 nucleotides matching TRBD2. CDR3 DNA: TGTGCCAGCAGCGTGGGGGGACTAGCGGAATACGAGCAGTACTTC. Amino acid sequence: CASSVGGLAEYEQYF.